This passage covers 21 T cell receptor beta chains from one sample sequenced in a study of blood T cell repertoires in COVID-19. Sequencing was performed with immunoSEQ multiplex PCR; in TCRdb, only in-frame clones are kept and a portion is missing. This sample has roughly 310,000 clones, with 75% to 90% found just once. Sequenced: PBMCs or T cells enriched from blood (not recorded which). These receptors were taken from a woman between 40 and 50 years old who had recovered from COVID-19.

This chain links TRBV2 with TRBJ1-1; TRBD1 matches at 10 bases. The CDR3 is 13 amino acids. Germline V gives CDR1 SNHLY, CDR2 FYNNEI. V shed 4 bases, J shed 5 bases, and the junction held 1 base outside the gene matches. The DNA of the CDR3 is TGTGCCAGCAGTGGACAGGGGGCTACTGAAGCTTTCTTT. Its protein is CASSGQGATEAFF.

V gene TRBV28 combines with J gene TRBJ1-1; D gene ambiguous. Trimming stripped 4 bases from V and 0 bases from J, with 12 bases between. Germline V gene data show CDR1 as MDHEN and CDR2 as SYDVKM. CDR3 length equals 15 residues. The CDR3 reads CASSSAGGMNTEAFF. CDR3 sequence (DNA): TGTGCCAGCAGTTCCGCGGGAGGTATGAACACTGAAGCTTTCTTT.

A single count supports this clone. The genes are TRBV9 and TRBJ2-2, with 7 bases aligning to TRBD2. In germline, CDR1 is SGDLS, CDR2 YYNGEE. V was clipped by 0 bases and J by 5 bases; unmatched bases: 4. CDR3 length: 15 amino acids. The chain's CDR3 is CASSVGGSRTGELFF. CDR3 coding DNA: TGTGCCAGCAGCGTAGGCGGGAGCCGTACCGGGGAGCTGTTTTTT.

The V call is TRBV6-5, the J call TRBJ1-2, with unresolved D. Germline CDR1 and CDR2: MNHEY and SVGAGI. This CDR3 has 12 residues. V was trimmed by 2 bases and J by 8 bases, leaving 9 bases between them. The CDR3 is CASSYAGVGYTF. CDR3 nucleotides: TGTGCCAGCAGTTACGCGGGAGTCGGCTACACCTTC.

V is TRBV7-2 and J is TRBJ1-4; the D is unclear. The V end was cut by 2 bases, the J end by 5 bases, with 15 bases between. CDR3 length: 16 residues. The germline V gene has CDR1 SGHTA and CDR2 FQGNSA. The CDR3 sequence: CASSLRSGEINEKLFF. Written as DNA, the CDR3 is TGTGCCAGCAGCTTAAGGAGTGGGGAGATCAATGAAAAACTGTTTTTT.

The rearrangement links TRBV5-4 to TRBJ1-2; TRBD1 matches 9 bases. The CDR3 runs 13 residues. The germline CDR1 and CDR2 sequences are SGHNT and YYREEE (reference sequence). Trimming at V came to 4 bases and at J to 5 bases, leaving 3 bases not matched to a gene. The CDR3: CASSRDRVYGYTF. Written as DNA, the CDR3 is TGTGCCAGCAGCCGGGACAGGGTTTATGGCTACACCTTC.

The genes are TRBV6-1 and TRBJ1-1, with 7 bases lining up with TRBD1. Germline CDR1 MNHNS, CDR2 SASEGT. The V gene end was trimmed by 4 bases and the J gene end by 1 base; junction bases not matched to a gene: 12. The CDR3 has 17 residues. Here the CDR3 reads CASSGPTRGATNTEAFF. Here the CDR3 DNA reads TGTGCCAGCAGTGGACCCACCAGGGGGGCGACGAACACTGAAGCTTTCTTT.

The CDR3 is CASSPAGVYEQYF. DNA for the CDR3: TGTGCCAGCAGCCCCGCGGGCGTCTACGAGCAGTACTTC. The V and J genes are TRBV5-6 and TRBJ2-7; weak D call: TRBD2 (5 bases). The V and J ends lost 4 bases and 3 bases respectively, with 11 bases between them. CDR1 and CDR2 from the germline V gene are SGHDT and YYEEEE. This CDR3 has 13 amino acids.

The V call is TRBV7-6, the J call TRBJ2-5; TRBD1 agrees at 9 bases. The ends lost 5 bases at V and 6 bases at J; junction bases unmatched: 10. This CDR3 has 15 amino acids. CDR1 and CDR2 from the germline V gene are SGHVS and FNYEAQ. CDR3 in amino acids: CASSPSRGQGKTQYF. The CDR3 DNA is TGTGCCAGCAGCCCTAGCCGGGGACAGGGAAAGACCCAGTACTTC.

The chain is built from TRBV27 and TRBJ1-6, with D uncertain. This CDR3 contains 14 residues. Per the germline V gene, CDR1 is MNHEY and CDR2 is SMNVEV (reference sequence). Trimming pared 2 bases from V and 6 bases from J, leaving 8 bases between. The CDR3 DNA follows: TGTGCCAGCAGTTTAAGGGAGGCTAATTCACCCCTCCACTTT. Translating it yields CASSLREANSPLHF.

A note on this clone: Other DNA sequences from this sample encode an identical CDR3 as well. This chain joins TRBV19 and TRBJ1-6; no clear D gene. V was clipped by 2 bases and J by 8 bases, with 7 bases between them. In germline, CDR1 is LNHDA, CDR2 SQIVND (reference sequence). This CDR3 has 13 residues. The CDR3 DNA reads as TGTGCCAGTAGTATAAGCTCGGATTCACCCCTCCACTTT. Translation gives CASSISSDSPLHF.

This rearrangement joins TRBV27 to TRBJ1-1; D might be TRBD1 (6 bases). In germline, CDR1 is MNHEY, CDR2 SMNVEV (reference sequence). This CDR3 has 14 residues. The V gene lost 2 bases and the J gene lost 1 base, with 8 bases spanning the gap. CDR3 in DNA: TGTGCCAGCAGTTTAGGGGGCCGGAACACTGAAGCTTTCTTT. Its protein is CASSLGGRNTEAFF.

The chain carries TRBV20-1 and TRBJ1-1; D is undetermined. The germline CDR1 and CDR2 sequences are DFQATT and SNEGSKA (reference sequence). The V end was cut by 4 bases, the J end by 6 bases, with 9 bases between. The CDR3 sequence is 11 residues long. The CDR3 sequence: CSATPGSEAFF. Written as DNA, the CDR3 is TGCAGTGCTACCCCCGGGTCTGAAGCTTTCTTT.

The CDR3 region is CASSPREGAANEQFF. CDR3 sequence (DNA): TGTGCCAGCTCACCTCGGGAGGGGGCAGCGAATGAGCAGTTCTTC. The chain joins TRBV18 to TRBJ2-1; possibly TRBD2 for D (8 bases). This CDR3 is built from 15 residues. Germline loops: CDR1 KGHSH, CDR2 LQKENI. With 3 bases removed from V and 7 bases from J, the gap between germline ends came to 16 bases.

The chain couples TRBV4-1 to TRBJ2-7; D perhaps matches TRBD1 (7 bases). Trimming pared 4 bases from V and 7 bases from J, leaving 23 bases between. Germline values: CDR1 MGHRA, CDR2 YSYEKL. This CDR3 region has 16 residues. Here the CDR3 reads CASSPGVDRYSWEQYF. The CDR3 DNA follows: TGCGCCAGCAGCCCGGGGGTGGACAGGTACTCCTGGGAGCAGTACTTC.

The V call is TRBV3-1 (or the pseudogene TRBV3-2), the J call TRBJ2-7; maybe TRBD1 (6 bases). Trimming left V 4 bases short and J 4 bases short, with 17 bases between. This CDR3 is built from 15 residues. CDR1 is LGHDT, CDR2 YNNKEL, per germline (reference sequence). The CDR3 here is CASSPTGTPRYEQYF. CDR3 nucleotides: TGTGCCAGCAGCCCAACCGGGACACCGAGATACGAGCAGTACTTC.

The CDR3 loop reads CASSLEAGGETQYF. The CDR3 nucleotides are TGTGCCAGCAGCTTAGAGGCAGGGGGGGAGACCCAGTACTTC. The chain has TRBV11-3 and TRBJ2-5, with D possibly TRBD1 on 7 matching bases. This CDR3 has 14 residues. With 0 bases removed from V and 5 bases from J, the gap between germline ends came to 10 bases. Germline CDR1 and CDR2: SGHNT and YENEEA.

This sequence joins TRBV7-2 and TRBJ2-7; TRBD2 might be the D (5 bases). Germline loops: CDR1 SGHTA, CDR2 FQGNSA. Trimming stripped 3 bases from V and 2 bases from J, with 20 bases between. The CDR3 is made up of 17 amino acids. CDR3 in amino acids: CASSLGMRALTPYEQYF. DNA for the CDR3: TGTGCCAGCAGCTTGGGCATGAGGGCTCTAACCCCCTACGAGCAGTACTTC.

The CDR3: CASSFGQGSTGELFF. The CDR3 DNA follows: TGTGCCAGCAGCTTCGGACAGGGGAGTACCGGGGAGCTGTTTTTT. V gene TRBV11-3 combines with J gene TRBJ2-2; 9 nucleotides line up with TRBD1. The ends lost 3 bases at V and 5 bases at J; junction bases unmatched: 4. Germline V lookup: CDR1 SGHNT, CDR2 YENEEA. The CDR3 sequence is 15 residues long.

V is TRBV4-1 and J is TRBJ2-7; the match to TRBD2 covers 9 bases. The CDR3 is 14 residues long. Germline CDR1 reads MGHRA; CDR2 reads YSYEKL. V dropped 3 bases and J dropped 7; count of bases not matched to a gene: 7. CDR3 coding DNA: TGCGCCAGCAGCCATCTAGCGGGGAATCGTGAGCAGTACTTC. It yields the protein CASSHLAGNREQYF.

The chain uses TRBV19 and TRBJ2-3; D gene ambiguous. CDR1 is LNHDA and CDR2 is SQIVND in the germline V gene (reference sequence). The CDR3 is made up of 16 amino acids. The ends were cut back, 4 bases at V and 2 bases at J, with 16 bases in the middle. The CDR3 coding sequence is TGTGCCAGTAGTAGCGAAAACGTAGAATACACAGATACGCAGTATTTT. Amino acids: CASSSENVEYTDTQYF.